The following is a T cell receptor beta chain sequence with its context. Methods used by the authors: The authors estimated nucleated cell counts from reference gene primer amplification. Clones were sequenced by immunoSEQ multiplex PCR, and TCRdb holds only the in-frame ones, with some missing. V, J and clone size were drawn from that table, and D and trimming were deduced from the DNA. This sample carries over 150,000 clones, 65% to 90% of them seen once, and the ten largest clones take roughly 12%. Seattle patients were enrolled while actively infected and followed longitudinally. The sample comes from a study of blood T cell repertoires in COVID-19. For the study at large: COVID-19 samples collected from the United States, Italy and Spain covered acute and convalescent phases. In each case, the material was cDNA or gDNA derived from T cells, B-cell-depleted T cells, or PBMCs.

This TCR was sampled from an older woman with COVID-19, enrolled during active disease. The sample consisted of peripheral blood.

CDR3 nucleotide sequence: TGCGCCAGCAGCTTCCGGACAGGGGCAACTAATGAAAAACTGTTTTTT. Amino acid sequence: CASSFRTGATNEKLFF. J is TRBJ1-4 and V is TRBV5-1; 9 nucleotides align to TRBD1. The germline gives CDR1 SGHRS, CDR2 YFSETQ. V lost 2 bases, J lost 0 bases, and 2 bases stayed unmatched. The CDR3 loop spans 16 amino acids.